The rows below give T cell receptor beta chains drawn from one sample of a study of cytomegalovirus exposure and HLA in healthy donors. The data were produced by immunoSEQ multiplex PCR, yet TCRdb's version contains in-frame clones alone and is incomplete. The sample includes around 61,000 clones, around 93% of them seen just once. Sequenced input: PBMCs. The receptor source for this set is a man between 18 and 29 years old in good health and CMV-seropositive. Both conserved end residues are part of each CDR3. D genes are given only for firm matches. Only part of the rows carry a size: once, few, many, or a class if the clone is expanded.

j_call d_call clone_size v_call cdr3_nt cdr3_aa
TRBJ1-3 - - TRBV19 TGTGCCACATCGATGTGGGTCGAGGGTGGAAACACCATATATTTT CATSMWVEGGNTIYF
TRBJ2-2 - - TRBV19 TGTGCCAGTAGTATAGCCGCGAACACCGGGGAGCTGTTTTTT CASSIAANTGELFF
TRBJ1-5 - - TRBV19 TGTGCCAGTAGTATAGCTGGCCGGGTCGGGCAGCCCCAGCATTTT CASSIAGRVGQPQHF
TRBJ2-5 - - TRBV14 TGTGCCAGCAGCCAAGATTATAATGCCCAGTACTTC CASSQDYNAQYF
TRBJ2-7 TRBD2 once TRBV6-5 TGTGCCAGCAGCCAAGCAATAGCGGGGGCCTACGAGCAGTACTTC CASSQAIAGAYEQYF
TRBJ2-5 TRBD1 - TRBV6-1 TGTGCCAGCAGTGAAGCTACAGGGGGAGTGGGAGAGACCCAGTACTTC CASSEATGGVGETQYF
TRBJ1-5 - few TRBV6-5 TGTGCCAGCAGTTCCACAGGGCCCAATCAGCCCCAGCATTTT CASSSTGPNQPQHF
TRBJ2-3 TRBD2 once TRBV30 TGTGCCTGGGGCAGACTAGCGGGAGTCACAGATACGCAGTATTTT CAWGRLAGVTDTQYF
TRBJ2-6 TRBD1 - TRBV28 TGTGCCAGCAGTTCGACAGGGTTAGGGGCTGGGGCCAACGTCCTGACTTTC CASSSTGLGAGANVLTF
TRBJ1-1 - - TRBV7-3 TGTGCCAGCAGCTTAACGGCAGGGGTCACTGAAGCTTTCTTT CASSLTAGVTEAFF
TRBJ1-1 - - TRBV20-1 TGCTCGAGTGAGATGAACACTGAAGCTTTCTTT CSSEMNTEAFF
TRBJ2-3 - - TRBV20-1 TGCAGTGCTCTACTGGATACGCAGTATTTT CSALLDTQYF
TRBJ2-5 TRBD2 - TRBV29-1 TGCAGCGTTGTGGACGGGAGGCCCCAAGAGACCCAGTACTTC CSVVDGRPQETQYF
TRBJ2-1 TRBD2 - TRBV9 TGTGCCAGCAGCGTAGGAGGTATCGGGGGACTAGAGCAGTTCTTC CASSVGGIGGLEQFF
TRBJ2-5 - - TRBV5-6 TGTGCCAGCAAATCAAACAGACCACCGTCAGAGACCCAGTACTTC CASKSNRPPSETQYF
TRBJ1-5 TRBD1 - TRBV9 TGTGCCAGCAGCGTAGAAGGGGGCCGGCAGCCCCAGCATTTT CASSVEGGRQPQHF
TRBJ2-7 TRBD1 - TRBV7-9 TGTGCCAGCAGCCCTGAACACGGGACAGGGGTGTACGAGCAGTACTTC CASSPEHGTGVYEQYF
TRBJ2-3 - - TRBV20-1 TGCAGTGCTGGGGGGGATACGCAGTATTTT CSAGGDTQYF
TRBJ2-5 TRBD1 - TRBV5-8 TGTGCCAACCGACAGGGGATCGATATGGGCCAAGAGACCCAGTACTTC CANRQGIDMGQETQYF
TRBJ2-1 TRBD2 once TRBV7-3 TGTGCCAGCAGCTCGACTAGCGGACTCTACAATGAGCAGTTCTTC CASSSTSGLYNEQFF
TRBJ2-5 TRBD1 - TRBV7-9 TGTGCCAGCAGAACAGGGGGGGAGACCCAGTACTTC CASRTGGETQYF
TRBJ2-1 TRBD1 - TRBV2 TGTGCCAGCCGACAGGGGTTCTACAATGAGCAGTTCTTC CASRQGFYNEQFF
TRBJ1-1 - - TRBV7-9 TGTGCCAGCCGGACGGGGGGGGCTGAAGCTTTCTTT CASRTGGAEAFF
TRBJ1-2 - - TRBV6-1 TGTGCCAGCAGTCCTCGGGAGGCCTCTGGCTACACCTTC CASSPREASGYTF
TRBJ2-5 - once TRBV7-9 TGTGCCAGCAGCTTAGGTGCGGTTAGGGGGGAGACCCAGTACTTC CASSLGAVRGETQYF
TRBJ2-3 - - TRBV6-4 TGTGCCAGCAGTGACGGGGGCCGGGTCACAGATACGCAGTATTTT CASSDGGRVTDTQYF
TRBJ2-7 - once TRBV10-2 TGCGCCAGCAGTACAGGGACCGAGCAGTACTTC CASSTGTEQYF
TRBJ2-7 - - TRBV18 TGTGCCAGCTCACCAAGCGCGCCGTCCTACGAGCAGTACTTC CASSPSAPSYEQYF
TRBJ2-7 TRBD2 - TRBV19 TGTGCCAGTAGTACGCGACTAGCGGGTCCCTACGAGCAGTACTTC CASSTRLAGPYEQYF
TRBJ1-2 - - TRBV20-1 TGCAGTGCTAGAGCGGACTATGGCTACACCTTC CSARADYGYTF
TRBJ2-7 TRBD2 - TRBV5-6 TGTGCCAGCAGCCTGGGGTTAGGCAGCGGGAGCGAGCAGTACTTC CASSLGLGSGSEQYF
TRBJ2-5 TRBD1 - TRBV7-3 TGTGCCAGCAGCCTGACCGGGACAGGACAAGAGACCCAGTACTTC CASSLTGTGQETQYF
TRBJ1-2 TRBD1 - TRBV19 TGTGCCAGTAGTGCCGGGACAGGGGAAGCTAACTATGGCTACACCTTC CASSAGTGEANYGYTF
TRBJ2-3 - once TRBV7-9 TGTGCCAGCAGCTTAGCCGGGTCCCCGACAGATACGCAGTATTTT CASSLAGSPTDTQYF
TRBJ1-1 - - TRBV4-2 TGTGCCAGCAGCCAAGATATCTGGGCAGGAGCTTTCTTT CASSQDIWAGAFF
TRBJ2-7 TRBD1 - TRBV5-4 TGTGCCAGCAGCTGGATGGGACAGGGAACCTACGAGCAGTACTTC CASSWMGQGTYEQYF
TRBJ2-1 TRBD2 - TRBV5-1 TGCGCCAGCAGCCACCCCGGGACTAGCGGGAGTGGCCTGGGGAGTGAGCAGTTCTTC CASSHPGTSGSGLGSEQFF
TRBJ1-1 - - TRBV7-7 TGTGCTAGCAGCCCAGCGGGGGTGGGGAACACTGAAGCTTTCTTT CASSPAGVGNTEAFF
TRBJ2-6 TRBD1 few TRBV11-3 TGTGCCAGCAGCCCCAACAGGGGGCCAGCCTCTGGGGCCAACGTCCTGACTTTC CASSPNRGPASGANVLTF
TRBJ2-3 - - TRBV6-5 - CASSSSAGGLADTQYF
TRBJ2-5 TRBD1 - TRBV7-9 TGTGCCAGCAGCGTGATTCCGGGACAGGGAACAGAGACCCAGTACTTC CASSVIPGQGTETQYF
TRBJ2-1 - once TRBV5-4 TGTGCCAGCAGTCCCCAGGCGGGAATCGACCCCAATGAGCAGTTCTTC CASSPQAGIDPNEQFF